This T cell receptor (beta chain) appears in the sequencing data of a study of post-analysis software for immune sequencing data. A remark on this clonotype: What it binds is unknown.

General study results and limits: The study found TRBV5-6, TRBV5-1 and TRBV20-1 among roughly 5 TRBV segments more frequent in patients than controls.

Unique molecular identifiers had been added to the TCR beta cDNA libraries. MiXCR, applied by TCRdb to the PCR reads, yields one record per CDR3 protein. The table has hundreds of thousands of distinct CDR3 sequences, 55% to 60% seen once. The CDR3 is 16 residues long. Germline V gives CDR1 SGHTA, CDR2 FQGNSA. V was cut by 6 bases and J by 4 bases, with 21 bases left in between. The genes are TRBV7-2 and TRBJ1-2; D unresolved. Sequencing used blood. The clonotype was recovered from a girl aged 2 to 9 with multiple sclerosis. DNA for the CDR3: TGTGCCAGCAGTCCGTTCCCCGTACCGGAAGCCTATGGCTACACCTTC. The encoded protein is CASSPFPVPEAYGYTF.